This T cell receptor (beta chain) comes out of a study of blood T cell repertoires in COVID-19. Study as a whole: The United States, Italy and Spain supplied acute and convalescent COVID-19 samples. T cells, B-cell-depleted T cells, or PBMCs supplied cDNA or gDNA.

In the authors' workflow: How many nucleated cells were present was estimated from reference gene primer amplification. Repertoires were generated with immunoSEQ multiplex PCR, while TCRdb's copy carries only in-frame clones and drops some. V and J calls and clone size are those listed in that table; D and trimming were worked out from the DNA. The sample records a few hundred thousand clones, 70% to 90% being singletons. Sequenced sample: peripheral blood. The TCR comes from a middle-aged man with acute or convalescent COVID-19.

CDR3 DNA sequence: TGCGCCAGCAGCACTGGTGGGGGGGATGGCTACACCTTC. Protein: CASSTGGGDGYTF. J is TRBJ1-2 and V is TRBV5-1; perhaps TRBD1 as D (5 bases). CDR1 is SGHRS and CDR2 is YFSETQ in the germline V gene. The CDR3 covers 13 residues. The ends were cut back, 4 bases at V and 6 bases at J, with 13 bases in the middle.